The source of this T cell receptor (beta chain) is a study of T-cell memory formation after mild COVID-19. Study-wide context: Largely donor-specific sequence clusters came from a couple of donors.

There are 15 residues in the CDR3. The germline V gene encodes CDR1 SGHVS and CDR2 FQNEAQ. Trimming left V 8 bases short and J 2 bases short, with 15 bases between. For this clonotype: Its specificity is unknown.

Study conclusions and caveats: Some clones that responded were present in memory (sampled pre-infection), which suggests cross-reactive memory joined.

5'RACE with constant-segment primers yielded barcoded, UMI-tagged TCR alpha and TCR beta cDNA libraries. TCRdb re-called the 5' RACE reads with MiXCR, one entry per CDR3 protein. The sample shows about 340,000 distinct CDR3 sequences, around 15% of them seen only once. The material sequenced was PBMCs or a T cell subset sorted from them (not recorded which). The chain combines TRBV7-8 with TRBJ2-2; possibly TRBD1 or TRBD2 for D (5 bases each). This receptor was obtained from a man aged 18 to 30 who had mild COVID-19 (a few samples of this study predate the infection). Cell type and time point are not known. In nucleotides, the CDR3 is TGTGCCAGCGGATCCGGGACGGAAAACACCGGGGAGCTGTTTTTT. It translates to CASGSGTENTGELFF.